This is a list of T cell receptor beta chains from one sample in a study of OX40 agonist ivuxolimab in advanced cancers. Data came from immunoSEQ multiplex PCR; TCRdb stores just in-frame clones and leaves some out. The data contain fewer than 85,000 clones, approximately 90% of them singletons. This specimen was CD4+ or CD8+ T cells sorted from blood, taken in a trial of the OX40 agonist ivuxolimab. Receptors were obtained from an adult with an advanced solid tumor such as melanoma, head and neck, liver or kidney cancer. CDR3s include the opening cysteine and the closing phenylalanine or tryptophan.

j_gene,v_gene,CDR3aa
TRBJ2-1,TRBV5-4,CASSPGLAGELLAEQFF
TRBJ1-2,TRBV5-6,CASSFRQGIAGGYTF
TRBJ1-1,TRBV7-2,CASSLWTGGNTEAFF
TRBJ1-1,TRBV19,CASSSRGANEAFF
TRBJ2-6,TRBV11-3,CASSPGLAGGSGANVLTF
TRBJ2-3,TRBV5-4,CASSRPTDTQYF
TRBJ2-1,TRBV6-1,CASSELTSGRAPYNEQFF
TRBJ1-1,TRBV15,CATSRRTPGTEAFF
TRBJ2-1,TRBV7-9,CASSFSPARDEQFF
TRBJ1-2,TRBV19,CASSTGDLANYGYTF
TRBJ2-5,TRBV9,CASSLHSKQETQYF
TRBJ1-4,TRBV28,CASSSTGATFEKLFF
TRBJ2-1,TRBV30,CAWSVIGQLIYNEQFF
TRBJ2-2,TRBV29-1,CSALGAGAVGELFF
TRBJ2-7,TRBV7-9,CASSLESNYEQYF
TRBJ2-2,TRBV19,CASSGPIYTGELFF
TRBJ2-6,TRBV11-2,CASSPPGPSGANVLTF
TRBJ2-3,TRBV5-1,CASSASGTTDTQYF